This T cell receptor beta chain was sequenced during a study of cytomegalovirus exposure and HLA in healthy donors. Study findings and constraints: Later analysis indicated greater clonal expansion among HLA-associated TCR beta chains than among equally common other chains. An analysis that was carried out later associated 16,000 or so TCR beta sequences with HLA alleles at 0.05 false discovery rate. According to an earlier analysis, most TCR beta V segments yielded productive rearrangements about 87% or about 30% of the time.

This clone was counted once. Its target is not known. In the PCR, 60 Vbeta and 13 Jbeta primers were used. Clones were read by immunoSEQ multiplex PCR, and TCRdb kept only the in-frame ones, dropping some. This sample yields about 130,000 clones, of which roughly three quarters are seen a single time; around 1.8% belongs to the top ten. Trimming pared 1 base from V and 4 bases from J, leaving 8 bases between. The CDR3 sequence is 14 residues long. Germline V gives CDR1 LNHNV, CDR2 YYDKDF (reference sequence). The V and J genes are TRBV15 and TRBJ1-5; TRBD1 is a possible D gene (6 bases). The origin of this receptor is a woman between 35 and 50 years old in good health and CMV-seronegative. The sample taken for sequencing was PBMCs. This CDR3 reads CATSRGTVNQPQHF. The CDR3 DNA sequence: TGTGCCACCAGCAGAGGGACAGTAAATCAGCCCCAGCATTTT. Variable domain in full (rest from reference TRBV15 and TRBJ1-5): DAMVIQNPRYQVTQFGKPVTLSCSQTLNHNVMYWYQQKSSQAPKLLFHYYDKDFNNEADTPDNFQSRRPNTSFCFLDIRSPGLGDTAMYLCATSRGTVNQPQHFGDGTRLSIL.